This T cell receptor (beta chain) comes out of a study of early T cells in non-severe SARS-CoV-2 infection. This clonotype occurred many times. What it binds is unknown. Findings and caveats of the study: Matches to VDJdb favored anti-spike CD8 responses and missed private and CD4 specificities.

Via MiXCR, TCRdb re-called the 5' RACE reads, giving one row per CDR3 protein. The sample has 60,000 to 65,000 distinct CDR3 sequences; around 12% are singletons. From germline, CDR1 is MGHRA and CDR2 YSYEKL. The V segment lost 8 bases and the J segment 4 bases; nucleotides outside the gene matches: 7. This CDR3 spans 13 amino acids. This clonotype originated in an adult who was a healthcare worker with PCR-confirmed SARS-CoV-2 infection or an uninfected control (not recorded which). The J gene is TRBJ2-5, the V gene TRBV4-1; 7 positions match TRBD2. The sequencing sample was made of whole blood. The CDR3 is CASSRGGRETQYF. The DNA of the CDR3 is TGCGCCAGCTCCCGTGGCGGGAGAGAGACCCAGTACTTC.